The 19 T cell receptor beta chains listed next were all sequenced from one sample in a study of beta chain features in type 1 diabetes. Expressed TCRB transcripts were sequenced, since all the RNA that had been isolated was reverse transcribed. TCRdb keeps only in-frame clones here, not all; method: immunoSEQ multiplex PCR. Among some 220,000 clones, approximately 11% were seen once, and the ten largest hold less than 1.5%. Sample: central memory CD4+ T cells from blood. The receptors were sampled from a man younger than 30 in good health.

This rearrangement joins TRBV18 to TRBJ2-1; D ambiguous. Trimming cost V 6 bases and J 0 bases, with 12 bases left between them. CDR1 is KGHSH, CDR2 LQKENI, per germline. This CDR3 region has 15 residues. The CDR3 sequence is CASSPWRSSYNEQFF. The CDR3 bases are TGTGCCAGCTCTCCCTGGCGTAGCTCCTACAATGAGCAGTTCTTC.

The chain is built from TRBV19 and TRBJ2-1, with 7 nucleotides matching TRBD1. Germline CDR1 reads LNHDA; CDR2 reads SQIVND (reference sequence). The CDR3 runs 14 residues. Trimming at V came to 5 bases and at J to 8 bases, leaving 9 bases not matched to a gene. The CDR3: CASSLGQDRDEQFF. CDR3 bases: TGTGCCAGTAGTTTAGGACAGGACCGGGATGAGCAGTTCTTC.

This sequence joins TRBV4-2 and TRBJ2-3, with TRBD2 matching 10 bases. The CDR3 consists of 15 residues. CDR1 is LGHNA and CDR2 is YNFKEQ in the germline V gene. V lost 1 base to trimming and J lost 6 bases; unmatched junction nucleotides: 4. The CDR3 DNA is TGTGCCAGCAGCCAAGCTAGCGGGAGATTGGATACGCAGTATTTT. Its protein product is CASSQASGRLDTQYF.

With regard to this clone: A read error may explain this, as a much larger clone is one base away. Within the sample, other DNA sequences also encode this same CDR3. The chain has TRBV7-8 and TRBJ2-2, with D perhaps TRBD2 (5 bases). CDR3 size: 15 residues. Deletions cut 5 bases from V and 7 bases from J, with 17 bases between. Germline CDR1 SGHVS, CDR2 FQNEAQ. The CDR3 loop reads CASSHQDRGSGELFF. The CDR3 nucleotides are TGTGCCAGCAGCCACCAAGACCGGGGAAGCGGGGAGCTGTTTTTT.

This clone was seen a few times. This chain joins TRBV25-1 and TRBJ2-1; D possibly corresponds to TRBD2 (6 bases). Germline assignment: CDR1 MGHDK and CDR2 SYGVNS. V gave up 2 bases and J gave up 9 bases, with 17 bases separating them. The CDR3 contains 15 residues. CDR3: CASSETSSGWGEQFF. In nucleotides, the CDR3 is TGTGCCAGCAGTGAAACTAGCTCGGGGTGGGGTGAGCAGTTCTTC.

As concerns this clone: At one boundary the junction diverges from the germline segment, which might be a read error. V and J are TRBV5-4 and TRBJ2-3; a possible D gene is TRBD2 (6 bases). Per the germline V gene, CDR1 is SGHNT and CDR2 is YYREEE (reference sequence). This CDR3 comprises 15 residues. The CDR3 sequence is CASSRGDSSTDTQYF. CDR3 in DNA: TGCGCCAGCAGCCGAGGGGACTCTAGCACAGATACGCAGTATTTT. Full variable domain (remainder filled in from reference TRBV5-4 and TRBJ2-3): ETGVTQSPTHLIKTRGQQVTLRCSSQSGHNTVSWYQQALGQGPQFIFQYYREEENGRGNFPPRFSGLQFPNYSSELNVNALELDDSALYLCASSRGDSSTDTQYFGPGTRLTVL.

This clone came up a few times. V and J are TRBV19 and TRBJ2-5, with D perhaps TRBD2 (5 bases). The CDR3 runs to 11 residues. Trimming shortened V by 9 bases and J by 4 bases, and 9 bases separated the two germline ends. CDR1 and CDR2 (germline): LNHDA, SQIVND (reference sequence). CDR3 nucleotides: TGTGCCAGCCGGGGTGGAGAGACCCAGTACTTC. It codes for CASRGGETQYF.

This clone showed up just a few times. At one end, the junction sequence differs from germline, possibly due to a read error. This chain uses TRBV10-3 with TRBJ2-5, with D possibly called TRBD1 or TRBD2 (5 bases each). Looked up from germline, CDR1 is ENHRY and CDR2 is SYGVKD. The CDR3 sequence is 13 residues long. Written as DNA, the CDR3 is TGTGCCAGCAGTTACGGGGCCGCAAGGACCCAGTACTTC. This sequence encodes CASSYGAARTQYF.

The genes are TRBV2 and TRBJ2-1; 11 bases agree with TRBD2. CDR1 and CDR2 from the germline V gene are SNHLY and FYNNEI. V trimming: 8 bases; J trimming: 4 bases; junction bases outside the gene matches: 10. The CDR3 totals 16 residues. The DNA for the CDR3 is TGTGCCAGCGAATCGAGACTAGCGGGAAATTACAATGAGCAGTTCTTC. Protein sequence: CASESRLAGNYNEQFF. Complete variable domain (other parts from reference TRBV2 and TRBJ2-1): EPEVTQTPSHQVTQMGQEVILRCVPISNHLYFYWYRQILGQKVEFLVSFYNNEISEKSEIFDDQFSVERPDGSNFTLKIRSTKLEDSAMYFCASESRLAGNYNEQFFGPGTRLTVL.

This rearrangement joins TRBV5-4 to TRBJ2-6; D is undetermined. Trimming stripped 7 bases from V and 1 base from J, with 9 bases between. Germline-derived CDR1 and CDR2 are SGHNT and YYREEE (reference sequence). The CDR3 covers 14 residues. The CDR3 nucleotides are TGTGCCAGCGTGGAGAGGTCTGGGGCCAACGTCCTGACTTTC. It specifies CASVERSGANVLTF.

This clone was seen more than once but under ten times. For the CDR3, the DNA is TGTGCCAGCAGTTCAACAGGGGGCGCGGACACCGGGGAGCTGTTTTTT. It specifies CASSSTGGADTGELFF. The chain joins TRBV7-2 to TRBJ2-2; 9 nucleotides align to TRBD1. Germline values: CDR1 SGHTA, CDR2 FQGNSA. Trimming at V came to 6 bases and at J to 3 bases, leaving 8 bases not matched to a gene. CDR3 length: 16 amino acids. Looking up the rest from reference TRBV7-2 and TRBJ2-2 gives the full variable domain: GAGVSQSPSNKVTEKGKDVELRCDPISGHTALYWYRQSLGQGLEFLIYFQGNSAPDKSGLPSDRFSAERTGGSVSTLTIQRTQQEDSAVYLCASSSTGGADTGELFFGEGSRLTVL.

The gene calls are TRBV7-3 and TRBJ2-2, with D tentatively TRBD2 (5 bases). This CDR3 spans 19 amino acids. Trimming left V 1 base short and J 8 bases short, with 26 bases between. Germline V gives CDR1 SGHTA, CDR2 FQGTGA. The CDR3 here is CASSLRSGSPTRTSGELFF. CDR3 in DNA: TGTGCCAGCAGCTTAAGGTCGGGAAGTCCCACCCGGACTTCTGGGGAGCTGTTTTTT.

This clone was picked up a small number of times. V gene TRBV20-1 combines with J gene TRBJ2-1; unclear D gene. With 6 bases removed from V and 15 bases from J, the gap between germline ends came to 18 bases. Germline V gene sequence: CDR1 DFQATT, CDR2 SNEGSKA (reference sequence). The CDR3 is 11 amino acids. CDR3 bases: TGCAGTGCACCAACCGCCTGGGGTCGGTTCTTC. Amino acids: CSAPTAWGRFF.

CDR3 DNA sequence: TGTGCCAGCACCAGATCGGTGACTAGCGGAGCGAAGCAGTACTTC. As protein: CASTRSVTSGAKQYF. The V gene is TRBV6-5, the J gene TRBJ2-7; 9 bases line up with TRBD2. V was clipped by 7 bases and J by 8 bases; unmatched bases: 15. Germline loops: CDR1 MNHEY, CDR2 SVGAGI. The CDR3 totals 15 residues.

The rearrangement links TRBV14 to TRBJ2-1; D perhaps matches TRBD2 (6 bases). The CDR3 is 13 residues long. Germline CDR1 reads SGHDN; CDR2 reads FVKESK. V was pared by 4 bases and J by 11 bases, with 15 bases between. CDR3 nucleotide sequence: TGTGCCAGCAGCCCCGTCGCGGGGTCTAAGCAGTTCTTC. Its protein is CASSPVAGSKQFF.

The sample holds a few counts of this clone. The chain is built from TRBV7-9 and TRBJ1-1, with D possibly matching TRBD1 (6 bases). The CDR3 runs to 14 residues. Trimming shortened V by 5 bases and J by 6 bases, and 16 bases separated the two germline ends. Per germline, CDR1 SEHNR and CDR2 FQNEAQ (reference sequence). CDR3 sequence reads: CASSTRAGAAEAFF. CDR3 bases: TGTGCCAGCAGCACAAGGGCGGGGGCTGCTGAAGCTTTCTTT.

This clone appeared a few times. The chain has TRBV7-2 and TRBJ2-2; D not resolved. The germline CDR1 and CDR2 sequences are SGHTA and FQGNSA. Trimming cost V 2 bases and J 7 bases, with 20 bases left between them. The CDR3 is 17 residues long. The CDR3: CASSLYSPAAPGGELFF. The CDR3 region has the DNA TGTGCCAGCAGCTTATACTCTCCGGCCGCCCCCGGCGGGGAGCTGTTTTTT. Full variable domain (remainder filled in from reference TRBV7-2 and TRBJ2-2): GAGVSQSPSNKVTEKGKDVELRCDPISGHTALYWYRQSLGQGLEFLIYFQGNSAPDKSGLPSDRFSAERTGGSVSTLTIQRTQQEDSAVYLCASSLYSPAAPGGELFFGEGSRLTVL.

This clone was picked up a small number of times. The rearrangement links TRBV7-2 to TRBJ2-2; D might be TRBD1 (5 bases). Trimming took off 5 bases at V and 2 bases at J, with 12 bases between the two ends. This CDR3 has 15 amino acids. The V gene's germline CDR1 is SGHTA and CDR2 FQGNSA. The CDR3: CASSRDRTNTGELFF. CDR3 nucleotide sequence: TGTGCCAGCAGCCGAGACCGGACAAACACCGGGGAGCTGTTTTTT.

A few counts support this clone. The chain couples TRBV7-2 to TRBJ2-2; TRBD1 agrees at 8 bases. The CDR3 runs to 16 residues. Looked up from germline, CDR1 is SGHTA and CDR2 is FQGNSA. J was trimmed by 3 bases and V by 2 bases; bases with no gene match: 5. The CDR3 spells CASSLSRQGHTGELFF. CDR3 DNA: TGTGCCAGCAGCTTATCTCGACAGGGGCACACCGGGGAGCTGTTTTTT.